This T cell receptor beta chain was documented in a study of T cell repertoires in cytomegalovirus infection. Study results and limitations: Dominating the ex vivo response were HLA-C-restricted CMV-specific TCR beta clonotypes.

Germline V CDR1 and CDR2: SGHTA, FQGTGA. The ends were cut back, 5 bases at V and 4 bases at J, with 13 bases in the middle. This CDR3 contains 14 residues. Each CDR3 protein is one row after TCRdb ran MiXCR on the reads. The data show roughly 100,000 distinct CDR3 sequences, with 16% seen just once and approximately 8% held by the top ten. Worth noting for this clonotype: Its antigen is as yet unknown.

The sequenced sample was PBMCs. This receptor was obtained from a human donor in good health (CMV status not recorded). Some clones in this sample may be carry-over from other donors' samples. The V gene is TRBV7-3, the J gene TRBJ2-3, with a tentative D call TRBD2 (5 bases). The CDR3, as DNA: TGTGCCAGCAGCCCCTCTAGCTCAGCAGATACGCAGTATTTT. Encoded protein: CASSPSSSADTQYF.